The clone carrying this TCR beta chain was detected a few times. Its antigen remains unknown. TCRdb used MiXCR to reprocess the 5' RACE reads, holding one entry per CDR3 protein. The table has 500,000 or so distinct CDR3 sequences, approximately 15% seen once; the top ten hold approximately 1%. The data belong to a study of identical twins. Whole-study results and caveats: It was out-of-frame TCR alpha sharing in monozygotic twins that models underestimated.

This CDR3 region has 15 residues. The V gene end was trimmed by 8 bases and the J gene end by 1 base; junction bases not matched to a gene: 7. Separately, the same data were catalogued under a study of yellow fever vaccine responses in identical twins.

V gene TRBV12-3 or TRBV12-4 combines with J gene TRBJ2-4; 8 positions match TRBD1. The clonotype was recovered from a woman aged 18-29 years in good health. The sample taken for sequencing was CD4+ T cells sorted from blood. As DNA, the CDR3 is TGTGCCAGCCGGTCAGGGGGCTTGGCCAAAAACATTCAGTACTTC. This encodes CASRSGGLAKNIQYF.